The clone carrying this TCR beta chain was observed at least ten times. Its specificity is unknown. This sample stems from a study of T-cell memory formation after mild COVID-19. TCR alpha and TCR beta cDNA libraries carrying sample barcodes and UMIs were produced by 5'RACE using constant-segment primers. In TCRdb, the 5' RACE reads were re-called with MiXCR into one record per CDR3 protein. The data contain roughly 100,000 distinct CDR3 sequences, about a sixth of them singletons. Findings and limits, study-wide: Balance between CD4 and CD8 was seen in clones contracting day 15 to 85, and a CD4+ lean was seen in later expanders.

Input material: PBMCs or a T cell subset sorted from them (not recorded which). This receptor was identified in an adult woman who had mild COVID-19 (a few samples of this study predate the infection). Cell type and time point are not known.

As DNA, the CDR3 is TGCGCCAGCAGCCGGGGACTAGCGGGAGGCCGGGGTGAGCAGTTCTTC. This encodes CASSRGLAGGRGEQFF. The rearrangement links TRBV4-3 to TRBJ2-1; 15 bases fit TRBD2. CDR1 and CDR2 from the germline V gene are LGHNA and YSLEER. V gave up 4 bases and J gave up 9 bases; unmatched junction bases: 7. CDR3 size: 16 residues.